This TCR beta chain was recorded in a study of PD-L1 blockade in urothelial cancer (dated by TCRdb to about 2017). At the level of the whole study: All patients started therapy in about 2014 and received atezolizumab 1,200 mg intravenously every 3 weeks. About nine tenths of the roughly 29 patients were identified as males with urothelial cancer of bladder origin, and a prior smoking history was reported by 18 of 29 patients. Patients had an ECOG performance status of 0 or 1 and had received between 0 and 3 prior chemotherapy regimens. Blood samples were analyzed at two time points: 3 weeks after treatment start (second dose) and 6 weeks after treatment start. Blood samples gave median yields of approximately 130,000 T cells and 65,000 to 85,000 unique TCRs, along with a median clonality of about 0.084. An exploratory multi-omic analysis was conducted of the somatic, immune and clinical correlates of response to PD-L1 blockade with atezolizumab in urothelial cancer. TCR sequencing covered pretreatment tumor samples and matched, serially collected peripheral blood taken before and after atezolizumab treatment. Durable clinical benefit was defined as progression-free survival longer than 6 months, and TCR features were also tested against progression-free and overall survival. In the same patients, pretreatment tumors underwent whole exome sequencing and RNA sequencing in addition to TCR sequencing. Fewer than ten patients reached durable clinical benefit, while fewer than 25 patients did not. Around 30 patients had pretreatment blood TCR-seq, around 25 had at least one posttreatment blood collection, and around 25 had tumor TCR-seq.

Synthetic TCR analog templates were spiked into each PCR so that absolute template abundance could be estimated from read counts. The immunoSEQ assay used bias-controlled V and J gene primers to amplify TCRbeta CDR3 regions from genomic DNA. Sequencing of rearranged TCRbeta segments was performed at approximately 20X coverage. On the authors' methods: Sequencing errors were corrected by clustering and CDR3s were annotated against IMGT to assign V, D and J genes. Downstream analyses used only productive TCRbeta rearrangements, leaving out any out-of-frame or stop-codon sequences. To compute clonality, Shannon entropy was normalized by the log of the number of unique productive sequences and then subtracted from one. Fisher's exact test with Benjamini-Hochberg correction, using a cutoff of adjusted p below 0.01, was how clones that differed between time points or between blood and tumor were identified. TCRdb limited this immuneACCESS table to in-frame rearrangements with V and J called. A share of clones is missing; checked studies link under half to unresolved V genes, and the rest is unexplained. V, J and clone size reflect that table, while D and trimming were determined from the DNA. This sample is represented by some 32,000 clones; approximately 80% of them were singletons. In total, the top ten clones hold roughly 29% of the sample.

Note on this clone: Its antigen remains undetermined. Base qualities were left out, and no much larger clone turns up one base away.

Findings and caveats that apply to the study as a whole: At 3 weeks after the start of treatment, tumor-associated TCR clones in peripheral blood had expanded more in patients with durable benefit (n of about 20, p = 0.022). Because the sample size was small (n ≈ 29) and many exploratory analyses were performed, the results are intended to be hypothesis-generating. Improved progression-free and overall survival was found to be associated with pretreatment peripheral blood TCR clonality below the median.

The cohort comprised 25 to 35 patients with locally advanced or metastatic urothelial carcinoma treated at Memorial Sloan Kettering on a trial protocol. Peripheral blood mononuclear cells were collected pretreatment and during treatment, at between 1 and 8 total time points per patient. The Qiagen DNeasy Blood extraction kit was used to purify genomic DNA from total PBMCs and from tumor samples. PBMCs were collected pretreatment and during treatment, and were isolated and stored as previously described. From its cysteine to its phenylalanine, the CDR3 spans 12 amino acids. Only the CDR3 DNA stays, 36 bases, in frame from base 1. V is clipped by 5 bases and J by 8 bases, and the sequence between their germline boundaries is 12 bases long. CDR1 and CDR2, per the germline V gene (reference sequence), are LNHDA and SQIVND.

This TCR derives from a man in his fifties or sixties with urothelial cancer. The rearrangement joined TRBV19 to TRBJ1-2; TRBD1 could be the D gene, as 5 bases match. Here the sequenced sample was PBMCs, taken around atezolizumab (anti-PD-L1) treatment. At the DNA level, the sequence is TGTGCCAGTAGTCAGGGATGGACCGGCTACACCTTC. This codes for CASSQGWTGYTF.